What follows is one T cell receptor beta chain and its context. The data were taken from a study of blood T cell repertoires in COVID-19. The overall study: Both acute and convalescent COVID-19 samples were obtained from the United States, Italy and Spain. In each case, the material was cDNA or gDNA derived from T cells, B-cell-depleted T cells, or PBMCs.

Per the original data handling: Nucleated cell number was recorded as an estimate derived from reference gene primer amplification. Assay: immunoSEQ multiplex PCR; the TCRdb copy retains only in-frame clones and omits some. For V, J and clone size, that table is used; D and trimming come from the DNA. The profile shows some 160,000 clones, 79% of them singletons. Material: peripheral blood. The TCR sequence derives from a man in his forties or fifties with active or convalescent COVID-19.

This chain's CDR3 is CASSLGAGIVNTEAFF. The CDR3 DNA reads TGTGCCAGCAGCTTAGGGGCGGGCATCGTGAACACTGAAGCTTTCTTT. The chain carries TRBV11-2 and TRBJ1-1; no clear D. V lost 1 base and J 0 bases, leaving 12 bases between the germline ends. The V gene's germline CDR1 is SGHAT and CDR2 FQNNGV. The CDR3 has 16 residues.